The clone carrying this T cell receptor beta chain was observed a few times. Its specificity is unknown. This specimen belongs to a study of early T cells in non-severe SARS-CoV-2 infection. Study in general: Investigators sequenced bulk RNA drawn from unsorted whole blood, and chains remained unpaired.

V lost 5 bases to trimming and J lost 8 bases, with 15 bases between them. This CDR3 comprises 14 residues. Unique molecular identifiers were added to individual cDNA molecules. TCRdb reanalysed the 5' RACE reads using MiXCR and keeps one entry per CDR3 protein. This table has approximately 120,000 distinct CDR3 sequences, about 16% appearing once. General observations from the study: Anti-spike CD8 responses were favored by VDJdb matching, which missed private and CD4 specificities.

What was sequenced was whole blood. This TCR derives from an adult who was a healthcare worker with PCR-confirmed SARS-CoV-2 infection or an uninfected control (not recorded which). The chain combines TRBV12-3 or TRBV12-4 with TRBJ2-2, with D possibly being TRBD1 (7 bases). CDR3 nucleotide sequence: TGTGCCAGCAGTCTACAGGGGAGGTCAGGGGAGCTGTTTTTT. It codes for CASSLQGRSGELFF.